This T cell receptor (beta chain) derives from a study of Graves' ophthalmopathy and Graves' hyperthyroidism. Points from the study as a whole: Most thyroid clonotypes expanded beyond 0.001 frequency were also found in blood.

The CDR3 consists of 18 residues. The germline CDR1 and CDR2 sequences are MNHEY and SVGEGT. RNA transcripts provided the template for amplifying TCR beta CDR3 regions. In the first round, RT-PCR was carried out with HTBI primers, and a multiplex PCR formed the second round. Each CDR3 protein is one row after TCRdb ran MiXCR on the multiplex PCR reads. The profile shows over a million distinct CDR3 sequences, less than 45% of them singletons. Regarding this clonotype: Its antigen is undetermined. Germline is not matched at one junction end, which may reflect a read error.

Aged 18 to 65, hyperthyroidism patients had been newly diagnosed, with under 2 months' duration. The chain couples TRBV6-2 or TRBV6-3 to TRBJ2-7; 10 bases line up with TRBD1. The receptor's source is an adult man with Graves' hyperthyroidism. Sequences were obtained from peripheral blood or thyroid tissue (not recorded which). CDR3 DNA sequence: TGTGCCAGCAGGGCAGCCAGGACAGGGGGTCTAAGCTCCCACGAGCAGTACTTC. It specifies CASRAARTGGLSSHEQYF.